A selection of T cell receptor beta chains follows, all from one sample in a study of blood T cell repertoires in COVID-19. Libraries were prepared by immunoSEQ multiplex PCR; TCRdb keeps only in-frame clonotypes and omits some of them. The sample has around 270,000 clones; 80% to 90% are singletons. The sequencing input was peripheral blood. Receptor source: a man aged 25 to 40 with active or convalescent COVID-19. Both conserved end residues are part of each CDR3. The order of the fields is J gene, V gene, clone size, CDR3 protein. Some rows have no size entry. The others give once, few or many, or a class for an expanded clone.

j_gene: TRBJ1-1; v_gene: TRBV7-8; abundance: .; CDR3aa: CASSLELGGNTEAFF
j_gene: TRBJ1-5; v_gene: TRBV18; abundance: .; CDR3aa: CASSPGQEVGQPQHF
j_gene: TRBJ2-7; v_gene: TRBV13; abundance: once; CDR3aa: CASSPDRGPYEQYF
j_gene: TRBJ1-3; v_gene: TRBV7-2; abundance: .; CDR3aa: CASSLAAGNSGNTIYF
j_gene: TRBJ2-2; v_gene: TRBV4-1; abundance: .; CDR3aa: CASSQTGTGRSGELFF
j_gene: TRBJ2-3; v_gene: TRBV11-2; abundance: .; CDR3aa: CASSLGTSGVYTDTQYF
j_gene: TRBJ1-1; v_gene: TRBV7-9; abundance: .; CDR3aa: CASSFQGSNTEAFF
j_gene: TRBJ1-4; v_gene: TRBV7-6; abundance: .; CDR3aa: CASRPGQGADREKLFF
j_gene: TRBJ1-1; v_gene: TRBV7-8; abundance: .; CDR3aa: CASSLFGQGEMNTEAFF
j_gene: TRBJ2-4; v_gene: TRBV7-2; abundance: .; CDR3aa: CASSLGTAAGPRGNIQYF
j_gene: TRBJ2-5; v_gene: TRBV13; abundance: .; CDR3aa: CASSLLAGTGETQYF
j_gene: TRBJ1-4; v_gene: TRBV7-8; abundance: .; CDR3aa: CASSTRIRDRHEKLFF
j_gene: TRBJ1-4; v_gene: TRBV12-5; abundance: .; CDR3aa: CASGFQGAPNEKLFF
j_gene: TRBJ2-3; v_gene: TRBV24-1; abundance: .; CDR3aa: CATSGPGSGGAPDTQYF
j_gene: TRBJ1-1; v_gene: TRBV5-4; abundance: .; CDR3aa: CASSSNTEAFF
j_gene: TRBJ2-1; v_gene: TRBV9; abundance: .; CDR3aa: CASSVRGQTYNEQFF
j_gene: TRBJ2-2; v_gene: TRBV5-3; abundance: .; CDR3aa: CARSYRDSLLSGELFF
j_gene: TRBJ2-1; v_gene: TRBV15; abundance: once; CDR3aa: CATSHRQGPFHQFF
j_gene: TRBJ1-2; v_gene: TRBV6-6; abundance: few; CDR3aa: CASSKGEPLGGYTF
j_gene: TRBJ1-2; v_gene: TRBV9; abundance: .; CDR3aa: CASSDRDRGLLRDYGYTF
j_gene: TRBJ1-5; v_gene: TRBV2; abundance: .; CDR3aa: CASRGQGNSNQPQHF
j_gene: TRBJ2-5; v_gene: TRBV13; abundance: .; CDR3aa: CASSLDGETQYF
j_gene: TRBJ1-3; v_gene: TRBV19; abundance: .; CDR3aa: CASAGFSGNTIYF
j_gene: TRBJ1-6; v_gene: TRBV4-1; abundance: .; CDR3aa: CASSQVFGTGESPLHF
j_gene: TRBJ2-4; v_gene: TRBV7-9; abundance: .; CDR3aa: CASSPGTSTLDIQYF
j_gene: TRBJ1-3; v_gene: TRBV18; abundance: .; CDR3aa: CASSPIPDRSSGNTIYF
j_gene: TRBJ1-5; v_gene: TRBV11-2; abundance: .; CDR3aa: CASSQRQGADQPQHF
j_gene: TRBJ2-7; v_gene: TRBV11-2; abundance: .; CDR3aa: CASSLLDTSYEQYF